This record concerns one T cell receptor (beta chain) sequence. CDR3 size: 12 residues. V was pared by 6 bases and J by 6 bases, with 11 bases between. CDR1 and CDR2 from the germline V gene are KGHSH and LQKENI. The data are from a study of control samples from healthy donors and cancer patients. TCRdb's table, derived via immunoSEQ multiplex PCR, lists solely in-frame clones and lacks some. The data show roughly 45,000 clones, around nine tenths seen once. The sequencing sample was made of PBMCs. This receptor was identified in a young man with colorectal cancer. The chain links TRBV18 to TRBJ1-1; D remains unclear. CDR3 coding DNA: TGTGCCAGCTCGAATCTGAGGGCTGAAGCTTTCTTT. It specifies CASSNLRAEAFF.